Detailed here is one TCR beta chain. No antigen is known for it. Germline V lookup: CDR1 SGDLS, CDR2 YYNGEE. The CDR3 runs 13 residues. V shed 4 bases and J shed 8 bases, with 15 bases lying between them. The PCR had 60 Vbeta and 13 Jbeta primers. Sequencing used immunoSEQ multiplex PCR; TCRdb keeps in-frame clones, though not all of them. The sample holds under 200,000 clones; about four fifths are singletons and the top ten take about 1.7%. The sample is drawn from a study of cytomegalovirus exposure and HLA in healthy donors. Study-level points and caveats: Later analysis suggested links between common viral pathogens and several top significant clusters. With DRB1 most and HLA-C fewest, TCR association rates differed between HLA loci in a later analysis.

Each donor was nominally healthy when sampled (though unrecorded immune exposures were likely). The source material was PBMCs. This clonotype was sampled from a woman aged 18-29 years in good health and CMV-seronegative. The genes are TRBV9 and TRBJ1-2; no reliable D call. The CDR3 DNA is TGTGCCAGCAGCTCCGGACTAGGTCGGGGCTACACCTTC. This gives the protein CASSSGLGRGYTF.